This T cell receptor beta chain was documented in a study of a mutant IDH1 vaccine in newly diagnosed glioma. Study details: Patients in the study were vaccinated eight times, receiving shots in weeks 1, 3, 5, 7, 11, 15, 19 and 23. Initiation of the vaccine course occurred 4-6 weeks after radiotherapy alone, or alongside temozolomide cycles. Whole-study findings and limits: There were vaccine-induced immune responses in around 93% of the patients.

Stated time point: week 23, last vaccination. Doses comprised 300 ug of mutant IDH1 20-mer peptide each, plus topical imiquimod. Each tumor in the donors was a new WHO grade 3 or 4 astrocytoma, IDH1-mutant and ATRX-lost. Comments on this clone: What it binds is unknown.

Data came from immunoSEQ multiplex PCR; TCRdb stores just in-frame clones and leaves some out. The data show tens of thousands of clones, with roughly 78% seen just once and roughly an eighth held by the top ten. V lost 1 base and J 7 bases, leaving 12 bases between the germline ends. From germline, CDR1 is SGHNT and CDR2 YYREEE (reference sequence). The CDR3 runs to 14 residues. V and J are TRBV5-4 and TRBJ2-1; D might be TRBD2 (5 bases). Sequenced here: PBMCs, sampled from a glioma patient whose treatment included an IDH1 peptide vaccine. The sequence was collected from a young man with glioma. This CDR3 reads CASSLPQTRNEQFF. In DNA, the CDR3 is TGTGCCAGCAGCTTGCCGCAAACTAGGAATGAGCAGTTCTTC.